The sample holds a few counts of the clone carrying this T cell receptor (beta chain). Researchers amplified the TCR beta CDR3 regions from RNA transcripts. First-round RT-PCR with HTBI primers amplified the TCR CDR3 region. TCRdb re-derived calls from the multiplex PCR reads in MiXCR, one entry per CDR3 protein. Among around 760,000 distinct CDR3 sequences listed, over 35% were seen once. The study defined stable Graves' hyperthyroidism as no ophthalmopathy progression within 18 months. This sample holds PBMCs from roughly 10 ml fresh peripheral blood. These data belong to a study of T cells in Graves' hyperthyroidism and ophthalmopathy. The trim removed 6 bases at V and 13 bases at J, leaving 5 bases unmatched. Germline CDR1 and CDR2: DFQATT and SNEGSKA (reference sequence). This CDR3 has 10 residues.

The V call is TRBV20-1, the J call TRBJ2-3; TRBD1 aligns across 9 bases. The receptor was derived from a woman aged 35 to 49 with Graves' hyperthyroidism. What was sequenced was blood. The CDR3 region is CSADRDREYF. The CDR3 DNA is TGCAGTGCCGACCGGGACAGGGAGTATTTT.